Below, 23 T cell receptor beta chains from the same sample are listed, as sequenced in a study of blood T cell repertoires in COVID-19. Clones were sequenced by immunoSEQ multiplex PCR, and TCRdb holds only the in-frame ones, with some missing. The sample contains under 300,000 clones, roughly 80% of which appear only once. The sample consisted of peripheral blood. All receptors derive from a woman aged 18-29 years with acute or convalescent COVID-19.

The chain employs TRBV28 and TRBJ1-5; D not resolved. The V gene lost 3 bases and the J gene lost 0 bases, with 9 bases spanning the gap. CDR1 and CDR2 from the germline V gene are MDHEN and SYDVKM. The CDR3 has 15 amino acids. This chain's CDR3 is CASSLVHHSNQPQHF. The CDR3, as DNA: TGTGCCAGCAGTTTGGTACACCATAGCAATCAGCCCCAGCATTTT. The full variable domain, its missing parts supplied by reference TRBV28 and TRBJ1-5, is DVKVTQSSRYLVKRTGEKVFLECVQDMDHENMFWYRQDPGLGLRLIYFSYDVKMKEKGDIPEGYSVSREKKERFSLILESASTNQTSMYLCASSLVHHSNQPQHFGDGTRLSIL.

The chain employs TRBV4-3 and TRBJ2-2, with 7 bases that match TRBD2. This CDR3 comprises 16 residues. The trim removed 0 bases at V and 5 bases at J, leaving 6 bases unmatched. CDR1 is LGHNA and CDR2 is YSLEER in the germline V gene. CDR3 residues: CASSQDHLAVTGELFF. CDR3 bases: TGCGCCAGCAGCCAAGATCATCTAGCGGTTACCGGGGAGCTGTTTTTT.

The chain recombines TRBV19 with TRBJ1-5, with D unclear. CDR3 length: 15 residues. Germline V CDR1 and CDR2: LNHDA, SQIVND (reference sequence). V lost 6 bases, J lost 5 bases, and 17 bases lay in between. This chain's CDR3 is CASRRLVGVHQPQHF. CDR3 nucleotides: TGTGCCAGTAGGAGGTTGGTCGGGGTCCATCAGCCCCAGCATTTT.

This chain uses TRBV6-5 with TRBJ2-3; tentative D call: TRBD1 (6 bases). Germline V lookup: CDR1 MNHEY, CDR2 SVGAGI. Trimming removed 0 bases from V and 6 bases from J, with 13 bases in between. The CDR3 length is 15 residues. The CDR3 coding sequence is TGTGCCAGCAGTTACTCATTGGGGGCCGCGGATACGCAGTATTTT. Its translation is CASSYSLGAADTQYF.

The chain carries TRBV12-2 and TRBJ1-1; the D call in the table, TRBD1, was not verified against the DNA. TRBV12-2 is deemed a pseudogene. The CDR3 spans 20 residues. The CDR3: CASRPVRDRDRGFMNTEAFF. DNA of the CDR3: TGTGCAAGTCGCCCGGTCCGGGACAGGGACCGGGGTTTCATGAACACTGAAGCTTTCTTT.

V and J are TRBV6-2 or TRBV6-3 and TRBJ1-1, with 9 bases matching TRBD1. CDR1 is MNHEY, CDR2 SVGEGT, per germline. The trim removed 6 bases at V and 4 bases at J, leaving 12 bases unmatched. This CDR3 has 16 amino acids. CDR3 loop: CASRPGDRAWGTEAFF. CDR3 bases: TGTGCCAGCAGACCTGGGGACAGGGCTTGGGGCACTGAAGCTTTCTTT.

This clone turned up a few times. This sequence joins TRBV18 and TRBJ2-7; 7 positions match TRBD2. The germline V gene has CDR1 KGHSH and CDR2 LQKENI. V was pared by 3 bases and J by 1 base, with 3 bases of the junction left unmatched. This CDR3 comprises 14 residues. The CDR3 loop is CASSPTSDSYEQYF. The CDR3 coding sequence is TGTGCCAGCTCACCTACTAGCGATTCCTACGAGCAGTACTTC. Looking up the rest from reference TRBV18 and TRBJ2-7 gives the full variable domain: NAGVMQNPRHLVRRRGQEARLRCSPMKGHSHVYWYRQLPEEGLKFMVYLQKENIIDESGMPKERFSAEFPKEGPSILRIQQVVRGDSAAYFCASSPTSDSYEQYFGPGTRLTVT.

V is TRBV7-8 and J is TRBJ1-5; 9 bases fit TRBD1. The CDR3 has 17 amino acids. In germline, CDR1 is SGHVS, CDR2 FQNEAQ. V shed 1 base, J shed 2 bases, and the junction held 6 bases outside the gene matches. The CDR3 sequence is CASSLGGTGRGNQPQHF. DNA of the CDR3: TGTGCCAGCAGCTTAGGGGGGACAGGGAGAGGCAATCAGCCCCAGCATTTT.

The CDR3 loop reads CASSGWTSGIGGETQYF. The CDR3, as DNA: TGTGCCAGCAGCGGATGGACTAGCGGGATTGGGGGAGAGACCCAGTACTTC. The chain carries TRBV13 and TRBJ2-5; TRBD2 matches at 12 bases. Germline CDR1 reads PRHDT; CDR2 reads FYEKMQ (reference sequence). The CDR3 is 17 residues long. J gave up 4 bases and V 5 bases, and 11 bases lay outside the gene matches.

The chain combines TRBV9 with TRBJ1-4, with TRBD1 matching 8 bases. There are 14 residues in the CDR3. Germline CDR1 and CDR2: SGDLS and YYNGEE. V was pared by 4 bases and J by 8 bases, with 7 bases of the junction left unmatched. CDR3 nucleotides: TGTGCCAGCAGCAGCGGACAGGGTTGGGAAAAACTGTTTTTT. Encoded protein: CASSSGQGWEKLFF.

The CDR3 sequence is CASSSPGRDGTEAFF. DNA for the CDR3: TGTGCCAGCAGTTCCCCCGGGAGGGATGGGACTGAAGCTTTCTTT. V gene TRBV6-5 combines with J gene TRBJ1-1; D call uncertain. The V end lost 4 bases, the J end lost 5 bases, and 17 bases lay between the germline ends. Per the germline V gene, CDR1 is MNHEY and CDR2 is SVGAGI. The CDR3 covers 15 residues.

V and J are TRBV30 and TRBJ1-6, with TRBD1 matching 9 bases. The CDR3 extends over 15 amino acids. Per the germline V gene, CDR1 is GTSNPN and CDR2 is SVGIG (reference sequence). The V and J ends lost 1 base and 5 bases, in that order; junction bases with no gene match: 3. The CDR3 sequence: CAWSAGDRDNSPLHF. DNA for the CDR3: TGTGCCTGGAGTGCCGGGGACAGGGATAATTCACCCCTCCACTTT.

J is TRBJ2-1 and V is TRBV27; D remains unclear. The CDR3 has 14 amino acids. V was pared by 3 bases and J by 6 bases, with 12 bases between. Germline CDR1 reads MNHEY; CDR2 reads SMNVEV (reference sequence). Here the CDR3 DNA reads TGTGCCAGCAGTTTTGGCAGGCTGGGCAATGAGCAGTTCTTC. Translated, it gives CASSFGRLGNEQFF.

The genes are TRBV6-5 and TRBJ2-1, with D unresolved. With 8 bases removed from V and 0 bases from J, the gap between germline ends came to 8 bases. Per the germline V gene, CDR1 is MNHEY and CDR2 is SVGAGI. There are 13 residues in the CDR3. The CDR3 DNA is TGTGCCAGCGTTGGTAGCTCCTACAATGAGCAGTTCTTC. It is translated as CASVGSSYNEQFF.

The chain combines TRBV7-6 with TRBJ2-3, with a possible D match to TRBD2 (6 bases). Trimming took 1 base from V and 0 from J, leaving 11 bases between them. This CDR3 is 16 amino acids long. Germline V gene lookup returns CDR1 SGHVS and CDR2 FNYEAQ. Here the CDR3 reads CASSLVGRGSTDTQYF. In DNA, the CDR3 is TGTGCCAGCAGCTTAGTGGGGCGGGGTAGCACAGATACGCAGTATTTT.

The chain uses TRBV28 and TRBJ2-7; D is unresolved. Trimming stripped 2 bases from V and 2 bases from J, with 10 bases between. The V gene's germline CDR1 is MDHEN and CDR2 SYDVKM. There are 14 residues in the CDR3. The CDR3 region has the DNA TGTGCCAGCAGTTTAATTGGCACACCCTACGAGCAGTACTTC. Translated: CASSLIGTPYEQYF.

V gene TRBV4-3 combines with J gene TRBJ2-7; 12 bases are a match to TRBD2. V was pared by 1 base and J by 3 bases, with 4 bases of the junction left unmatched. CDR1 and CDR2 from the germline V gene are LGHNA and YSLEER. This CDR3 is 16 amino acids long. For the CDR3, the DNA is TGCGCCAGCAGCCAAGGACTAGCGGGAGTTGTCTACGAGCAGTACTTC. Its translation: CASSQGLAGVVYEQYF.

The V gene is TRBV28, the J gene TRBJ2-1, with D tentatively TRBD2 (6 bases). Germline loops: CDR1 MDHEN, CDR2 SYDVKM. With 3 bases removed from V and 0 bases from J, the gap between germline ends came to 9 bases. The CDR3 extends over 15 amino acids. The CDR3 loop reads CASSLGGSSYNEQFF. In DNA form, the CDR3 reads TGTGCCAGCAGTTTGGGGGGAAGCTCCTACAATGAGCAGTTCTTC.

V usage is TRBV18 and J usage is TRBJ2-7; D perhaps matches TRBD2 (6 bases). Trimming removed 0 bases at V and 2 bases at J, with 8 bases between. The CDR3 covers 14 residues. Germline V gene data show CDR1 as KGHSH and CDR2 as LQKENI. The CDR3 DNA reads as TGTGCCAGCTCACCACCTGGGACTCCCTACGAGCAGTACTTC. Protein sequence: CASSPPGTPYEQYF.

The chain is built from TRBV7-9 and TRBJ1-1; the match to TRBD1 covers 9 bases. Per the germline V gene, CDR1 is SEHNR and CDR2 is FQNEAQ (reference sequence). The CDR3 is made up of 18 amino acids. Trimming at V came to 4 bases and at J to 0 bases, leaving 12 bases not matched to a gene. The CDR3 nucleotides read TGTGCCAGCAGCTCAAGAGGACAGGGGACAATGATGAACACTGAAGCTTTCTTT. Translation: CASSSRGQGTMMNTEAFF. Using reference TRBV7-9 and TRBJ1-1 for the parts outside the CDR3, the full variable domain is DTGVSQNPRHKITKRGQNVTFRCDPISEHNRLYWYRQTLGQGPEFLTYFQNEAQLEKSRLLSDRFSAERPKGSFSTLEIQRTEQGDSAMYLCASSSRGQGTMMNTEAFFGQGTRLTVV.

J is TRBJ1-1 and V is TRBV7-2; D gene uncertain. The CDR3 covers 14 residues. CDR1 is SGHTA, CDR2 FQGNSA, per germline. The V gene lost 0 bases and the J gene lost 5 bases, with 10 bases spanning the gap. The CDR3 region is CASSLATALTEAFF. The CDR3 DNA follows: TGTGCCAGCAGCTTAGCCACAGCATTAACTGAAGCTTTCTTT.

The chain links TRBV2 to TRBJ2-5; D perhaps matches TRBD1 (6 bases). Deletions cut 7 bases from V and 4 bases from J, with 19 bases between. Germline V gene lookup returns CDR1 SNHLY and CDR2 FYNNEI. This CDR3 comprises 15 residues. For the CDR3, the DNA is TGTGCCAGCACCTTAGACTCAGGGGTGGGAGAGACCCAGTACTTC. This codes for CASTLDSGVGETQYF.

The chain carries TRBV7-9 and TRBJ1-3; D is undetermined. The CDR3 has 18 amino acids. CDR1 and CDR2 from the germline V gene are SEHNR and FQNEAQ (reference sequence). The V gene lost 2 bases and the J gene lost 0 bases, with 17 bases spanning the gap. The CDR3 spells CASSLPNTLAVSGNTIYF. In DNA form, the CDR3 reads TGTGCCAGCAGCTTACCGAACACTCTAGCCGTCTCTGGAAACACCATATATTTT.